These T cell receptor beta chains were read from a single sample in a study of blood T cell repertoires in COVID-19. TCRdb's table, derived via immunoSEQ multiplex PCR, lists solely in-frame clones and lacks some. The sample records 50,000 to 60,000 clones, roughly 90% being singletons. The sequenced sample consisted of peripheral blood. These receptors originate from a man aged 60 to 69 with active COVID-19. The CDR3 runs from the conserved cysteine through the conserved F or W. D genes are given only for firm matches. Clone size is not always given. Where it is, it says once, few, many or a class for expanded clones.

J gene: TRBJ2-5
D gene: TRBD2
V gene: TRBV5-6
clone size: .
CDR3 protein: CASSFTSGSFGETQYF
CDR3 DNA: TGTGCCAGCAGCTTTACTAGCGGGAGTTTCGGAGAGACCCAGTACTTC

J gene: TRBJ2-3
D gene: TRBD2
V gene: TRBV5-1
clone size: .
CDR3 protein: CASSRWTSGTTDTQYF
CDR3 DNA: TGCGCCAGCAGCCGCTGGACTAGCGGGACCACAGATACGCAGTATTTT

J gene: TRBJ2-3
D gene: .
V gene: TRBV27
clone size: .
CDR3 protein: CASSLSLRLSQYF
CDR3 DNA: TGTGCCAGCAGTTTATCGCTACGTCTAAGCCAGTATTTT

J gene: TRBJ1-2
D gene: TRBD1
V gene: TRBV5-1
clone size: .
CDR3 protein: CASSLDRGSYGYTF
CDR3 DNA: TGCGCCAGCAGCTTGGACAGGGGCAGTTATGGCTACACCTTC

J gene: TRBJ1-2
D gene: TRBD1
V gene: TRBV2
clone size: .
CDR3 protein: CASRGQGNYGYTF
CDR3 DNA: TGTGCCAGCAGAGGACAGGGCAACTATGGCTACACCTTC

J gene: TRBJ2-5
D gene: TRBD2
V gene: TRBV5-4
clone size: .
CDR3 protein: CASSLGLGLAERRPQETQYF
CDR3 DNA: TGTGCCAGCAGCTTGGGTCTGGGACTAGCGGAAAGGAGGCCCCAAGAGACCCAGTACTTC

J gene: TRBJ1-5
D gene: TRBD1
V gene: TRBV29-1
clone size: .
CDR3 protein: CSVTGTGWNQPQHF
CDR3 DNA: TGCAGCGTGACCGGGACAGGGTGGAATCAGCCCCAGCATTTT

J gene: TRBJ1-5
D gene: .
V gene: TRBV10-1
clone size: .
CDR3 protein: CASSEGGAPGQPQHF
CDR3 DNA: TGCGCCAGCAGTGAGGGAGGGGCGCCTGGTCAGCCCCAGCATTTT

J gene: TRBJ2-5
D gene: TRBD2
V gene: TRBV9
clone size: .
CDR3 protein: CASSDGTSKETQYF
CDR3 DNA: TGTGCCAGCAGCGACGGGACTAGTAAAGAGACCCAGTACTTC

J gene: TRBJ2-7
D gene: TRBD1
V gene: TRBV14
clone size: .
CDR3 protein: CASSHPKGQGVDEQYF
CDR3 DNA: TGTGCCAGCAGCCACCCGAAGGGACAGGGGGTGGACGAGCAGTACTTC

J gene: TRBJ1-2
D gene: .
V gene: TRBV11-2
clone size: .
CDR3 protein: CASTIPSGAGFYGYTF
CDR3 DNA: TGTGCCAGCACCATCCCCTCAGGGGCCGGATTCTATGGCTACACCTTC

J gene: TRBJ2-7
D gene: .
V gene: TRBV27
clone size: .
CDR3 protein: CASSLAGLGYEQYF
CDR3 DNA: TGTGCCAGCAGTTTAGCGGGGTTGGGCTACGAGCAGTACTTC

J gene: TRBJ2-1
D gene: .
V gene: TRBV4-1
clone size: .
CDR3 protein: CASSQPDLNEQFF
CDR3 DNA: TGCGCCAGCAGCCAGCCGGACTTGAATGAGCAGTTCTTC

J gene: TRBJ2-3
D gene: TRBD2
V gene: TRBV9
clone size: .
CDR3 protein: CASSVDRTSGSPDTQYF
CDR3 DNA: TGTGCCAGCAGCGTAGATCGGACTAGCGGGAGCCCAGATACGCAGTATTTT

J gene: TRBJ2-7
D gene: .
V gene: TRBV4-1
clone size: .
CDR3 protein: CASSPRREYEQYF
CDR3 DNA: TGCGCCAGCAGCCCAAGGAGGGAATACGAGCAGTACTTC

J gene: TRBJ2-1
D gene: .
V gene: TRBV19
clone size: once
CDR3 protein: CASSREVSDDEQFF
CDR3 DNA: TGTGCCAGTAGTCGAGAGGTTTCCGATGATGAGCAGTTCTTC

J gene: TRBJ2-5
D gene: .
V gene: TRBV5-1
clone size: .
CDR3 protein: CASSFGQGQETQYF
CDR3 DNA: TGCGCCAGCAGCTTCGGGCAGGGACAAGAGACCCAGTACTTC

J gene: TRBJ2-5
D gene: TRBD1
V gene: TRBV7-3
clone size: .
CDR3 protein: CASSRTGGEETQYF
CDR3 DNA: TGTGCCAGCAGCCGGACAGGGGGCGAAGAGACCCAGTACTTC

J gene: TRBJ2-2
D gene: .
V gene: TRBV19
clone size: .
CDR3 protein: CASKTKLETGELFF
CDR3 DNA: TGTGCCAGTAAGACGAAGCTAGAAACCGGGGAGCTGTTTTTT

J gene: TRBJ1-1
D gene: .
V gene: TRBV19
clone size: .
CDR3 protein: CASEGGYYTEAFF
CDR3 DNA: TGTGCCAGCGAAGGAGGATATTACACTGAAGCTTTCTTT

J gene: TRBJ2-1
D gene: .
V gene: TRBV19
clone size: .
CDR3 protein: CASSPGRGPYNEQFF
CDR3 DNA: TGTGCCAGTAGTCCCGGAAGGGGCCCCTACAATGAGCAGTTCTTC

J gene: TRBJ2-2
D gene: .
V gene: TRBV5-1
clone size: .
CDR3 protein: CATAGPRGELFF
CDR3 DNA: TGCGCCACCGCGGGACCGCGCGGGGAGCTGTTTTTT

J gene: TRBJ2-7
D gene: TRBD1
V gene: TRBV2
clone size: .
CDR3 protein: CASQGTGGNYEQYF
CDR3 DNA: TGTGCCAGCCAGGGGACAGGGGGAAACTACGAGCAGTACTTC

J gene: TRBJ1-1
D gene: .
V gene: TRBV2
clone size: once
CDR3 protein: CASRGAATLMNTEAFF
CDR3 DNA: TGTGCCAGCCGGGGGGCAGCCACCCTTATGAACACTGAAGCTTTCTTT

J gene: TRBJ2-2
D gene: .
V gene: TRBV19
clone size: few
CDR3 protein: CASRIPGWTGELFF
CDR3 DNA: TGTGCCAGTAGAATACCCGGGTGGACCGGGGAGCTGTTTTTT

J gene: TRBJ2-3
D gene: .
V gene: TRBV11-2
clone size: .
CDR3 protein: CASSLAGRGTDTQYF
CDR3 DNA: TGTGCCAGCAGCTTAGCGGGAAGGGGCACAGATACGCAGTATTTT